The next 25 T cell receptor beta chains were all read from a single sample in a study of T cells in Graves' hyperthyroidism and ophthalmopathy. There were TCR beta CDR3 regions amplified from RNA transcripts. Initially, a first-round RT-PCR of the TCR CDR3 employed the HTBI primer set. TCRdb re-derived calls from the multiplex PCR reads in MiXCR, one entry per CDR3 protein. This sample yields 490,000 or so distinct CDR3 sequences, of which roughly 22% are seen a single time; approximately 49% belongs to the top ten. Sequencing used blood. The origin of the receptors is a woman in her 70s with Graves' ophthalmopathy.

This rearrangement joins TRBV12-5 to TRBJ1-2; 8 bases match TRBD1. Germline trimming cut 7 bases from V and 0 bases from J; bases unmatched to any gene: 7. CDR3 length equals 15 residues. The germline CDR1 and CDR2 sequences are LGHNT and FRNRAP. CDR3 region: CASALGTGSNYGYTF. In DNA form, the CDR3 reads TGTGCTAGTGCCCTCGGGACAGGATCTAACTATGGCTACACCTTC. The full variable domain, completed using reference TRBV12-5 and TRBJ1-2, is DARVTQTPRHKVTEMGQEVTMRCQPILGHNTVFWYRQTMMQGLELLAYFRNRAPLDDSGMPKDRFSAEMPDATLATLKIQPSEPRDSAVYFCASALGTGSNYGYTFGSGTRLTVV.

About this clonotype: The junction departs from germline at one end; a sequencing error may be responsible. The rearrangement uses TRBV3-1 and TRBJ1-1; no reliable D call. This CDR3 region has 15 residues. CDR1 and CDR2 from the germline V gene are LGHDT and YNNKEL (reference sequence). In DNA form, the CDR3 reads TGTGCCAGCAGCCAAGATGTAGGAGTGAACGCTGAAGCTTTCTTT. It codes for CASSQDVGVNAEAFF.

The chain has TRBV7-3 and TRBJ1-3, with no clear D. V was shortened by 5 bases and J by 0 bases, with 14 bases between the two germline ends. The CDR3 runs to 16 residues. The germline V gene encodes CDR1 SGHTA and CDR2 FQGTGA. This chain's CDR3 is CASSPQTPNSGNTIYF. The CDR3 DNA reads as TGTGCCAGCAGCCCTCAAACACCAAACTCTGGAAACACCATATATTTT.

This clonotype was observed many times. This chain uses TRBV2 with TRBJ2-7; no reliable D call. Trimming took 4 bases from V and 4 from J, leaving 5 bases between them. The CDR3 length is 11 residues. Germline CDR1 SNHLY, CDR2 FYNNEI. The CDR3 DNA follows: TGTGCCAGCAGTGTAGGTTACGAGCAGTACTTC. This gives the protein CASSVGYEQYF.

The CDR3 coding sequence is TGTGCCTGGAGTGTGTCACTGGGGGGTGGAAACACCATATATTTT. This encodes CAWSVSLGGGNTIYF. The chain couples TRBV30 to TRBJ1-3, with D perhaps matching TRBD1 (5 bases). Trimming took off 0 bases at V and 3 bases at J, with 12 bases between the two ends. CDR1 and CDR2 (germline): GTSNPN, SVGIG (reference sequence). The CDR3 has 15 amino acids.

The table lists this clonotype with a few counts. CDR3 coding DNA: TGCAGCGTTGAAAAAGGGGCAGGGGGCACAGATACGCAGTATTTT. This encodes CSVEKGAGGTDTQYF. V and J are TRBV29-1 and TRBJ2-3; D possibly corresponds to TRBD1 (6 bases). V lost 2 bases and J 1 base, leaving 13 bases between the germline ends. CDR1 is SQVTM, CDR2 ANQGSEA, per germline. This CDR3 comprises 15 residues.

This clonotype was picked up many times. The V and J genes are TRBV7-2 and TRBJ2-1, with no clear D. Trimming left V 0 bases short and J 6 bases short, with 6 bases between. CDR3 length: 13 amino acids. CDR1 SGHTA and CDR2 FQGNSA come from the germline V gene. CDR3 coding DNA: TGTGCCAGCAGCTTAGCTAGCTTCAATGAGCAGTTCTTC. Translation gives CASSLASFNEQFF.

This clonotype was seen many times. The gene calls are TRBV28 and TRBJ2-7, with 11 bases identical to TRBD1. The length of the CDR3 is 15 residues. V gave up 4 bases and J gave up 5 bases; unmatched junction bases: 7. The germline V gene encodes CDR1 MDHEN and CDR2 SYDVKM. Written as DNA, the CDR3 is TGTGCCAGCAGTTCAAGGACAGGGGGCAAAAACGAGCAGTACTTC. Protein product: CASSSRTGGKNEQYF.

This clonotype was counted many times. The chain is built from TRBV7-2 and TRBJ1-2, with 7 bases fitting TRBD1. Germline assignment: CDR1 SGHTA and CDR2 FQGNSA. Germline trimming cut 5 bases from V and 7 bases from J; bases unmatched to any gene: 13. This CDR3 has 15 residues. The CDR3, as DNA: TGTGCCAGCAGCACCCGGGACAGCGGAGCGCCTGGCTACACCTTC. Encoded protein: CASSTRDSGAPGYTF.

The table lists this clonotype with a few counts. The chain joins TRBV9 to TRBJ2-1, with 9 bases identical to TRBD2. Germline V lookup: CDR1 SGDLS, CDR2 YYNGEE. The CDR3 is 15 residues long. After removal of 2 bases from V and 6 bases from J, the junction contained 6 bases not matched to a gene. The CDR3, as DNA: TGTGCCAGCAGCGTGAGCGGGAGGAGTGGCAATGAGCAGTTCTTC. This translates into CASSVSGRSGNEQFF.

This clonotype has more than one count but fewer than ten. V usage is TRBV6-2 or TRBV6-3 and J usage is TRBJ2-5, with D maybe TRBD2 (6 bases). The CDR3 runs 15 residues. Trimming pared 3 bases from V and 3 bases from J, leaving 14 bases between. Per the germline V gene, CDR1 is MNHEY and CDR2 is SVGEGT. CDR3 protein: CASSYIAGLKETQYF. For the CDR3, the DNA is TGTGCCAGCAGTTATATCGCAGGACTAAAAGAGACCCAGTACTTC.

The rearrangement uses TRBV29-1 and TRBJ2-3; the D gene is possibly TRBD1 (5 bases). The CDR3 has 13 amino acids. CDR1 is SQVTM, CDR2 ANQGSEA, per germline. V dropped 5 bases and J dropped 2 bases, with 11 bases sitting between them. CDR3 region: CSVKRGITDTQYF. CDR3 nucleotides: TGCAGCGTTAAAAGGGGAATCACAGATACGCAGTATTTT.

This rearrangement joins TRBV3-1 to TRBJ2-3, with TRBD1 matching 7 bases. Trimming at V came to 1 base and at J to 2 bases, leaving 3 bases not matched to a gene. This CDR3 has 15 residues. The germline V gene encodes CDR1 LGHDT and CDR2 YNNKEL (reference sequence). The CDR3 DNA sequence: TGTGCCAGCAGCCAAGTGGGACAGACCACAGATACGCAGTATTTT. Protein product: CASSQVGQTTDTQYF.

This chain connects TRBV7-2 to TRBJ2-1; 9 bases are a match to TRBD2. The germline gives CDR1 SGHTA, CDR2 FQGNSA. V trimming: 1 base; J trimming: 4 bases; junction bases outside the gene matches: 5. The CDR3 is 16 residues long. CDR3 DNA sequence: TGTGCCAGCAGCTTAGTATGGCTAGCGGGATACAATGAGCAGTTCTTC. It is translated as CASSLVWLAGYNEQFF.

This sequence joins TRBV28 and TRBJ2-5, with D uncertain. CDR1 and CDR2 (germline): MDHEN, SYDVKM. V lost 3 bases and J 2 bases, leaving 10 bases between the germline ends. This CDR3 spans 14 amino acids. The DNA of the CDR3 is TGTGCCAGCAGTTTTCGGTGGGGTCAAGAGACCCAGTACTTC. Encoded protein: CASSFRWGQETQYF.

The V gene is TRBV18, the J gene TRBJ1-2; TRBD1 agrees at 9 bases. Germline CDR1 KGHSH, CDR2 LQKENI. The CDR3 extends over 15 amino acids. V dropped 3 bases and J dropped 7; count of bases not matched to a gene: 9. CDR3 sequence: CASSPGQGSHAGYTF. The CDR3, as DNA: TGTGCCAGCTCACCGGGACAGGGATCGCACGCTGGCTACACCTTC.

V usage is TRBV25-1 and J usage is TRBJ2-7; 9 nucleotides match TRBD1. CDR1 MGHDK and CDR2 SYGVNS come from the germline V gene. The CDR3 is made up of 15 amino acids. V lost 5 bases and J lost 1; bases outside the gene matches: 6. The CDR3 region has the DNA TGTGCCAGCAGTAAAGACAGGGGGGTATCCTACGAGCAGTACTTC. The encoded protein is CASSKDRGVSYEQYF.

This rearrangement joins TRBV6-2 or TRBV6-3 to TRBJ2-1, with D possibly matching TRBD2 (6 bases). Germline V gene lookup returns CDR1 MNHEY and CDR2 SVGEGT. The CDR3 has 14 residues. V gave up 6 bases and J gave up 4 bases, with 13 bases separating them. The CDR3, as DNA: TGTGCCAGCAGCCAAGGGACTTTTTACAATGAGCAGTTCTTC. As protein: CASSQGTFYNEQFF.

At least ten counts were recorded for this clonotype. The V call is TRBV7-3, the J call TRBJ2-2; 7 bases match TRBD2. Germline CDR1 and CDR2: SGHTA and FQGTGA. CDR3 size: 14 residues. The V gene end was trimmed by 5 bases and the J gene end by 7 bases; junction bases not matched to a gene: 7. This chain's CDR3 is CASSRDPGGGELFF. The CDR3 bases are TGTGCCAGCAGCCGGGACCCGGGAGGCGGGGAGCTGTTTTTT.

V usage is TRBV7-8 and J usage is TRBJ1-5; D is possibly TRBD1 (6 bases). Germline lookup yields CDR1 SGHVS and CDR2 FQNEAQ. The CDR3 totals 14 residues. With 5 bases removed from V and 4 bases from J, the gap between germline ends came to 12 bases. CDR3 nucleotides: TGTGCCAGCAGCCCTCACAGGGCTAATCAGCCCCAGCATTTT. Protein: CASSPHRANQPQHF.

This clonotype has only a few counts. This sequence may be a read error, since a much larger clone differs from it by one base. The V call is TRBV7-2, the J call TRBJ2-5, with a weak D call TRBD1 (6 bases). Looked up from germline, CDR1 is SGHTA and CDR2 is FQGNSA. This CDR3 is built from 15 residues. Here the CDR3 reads CANSPEAGAQETQYF. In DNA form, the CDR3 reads TGTGCCAACAGCCCAGAGGCAGGGGCCCAAGAGACCCAGTACTTC. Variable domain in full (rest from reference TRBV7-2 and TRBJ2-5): GAGVSQSPSNKVTEKGKDVELRCDPISGHTALYWYRQSLGQGLEFLIYFQGNSAPDKSGLPSDRFSAERTGGSVSTLTIQRTQQEDSAVYLCANSPEAGAQETQYFGPGTRLLVL.

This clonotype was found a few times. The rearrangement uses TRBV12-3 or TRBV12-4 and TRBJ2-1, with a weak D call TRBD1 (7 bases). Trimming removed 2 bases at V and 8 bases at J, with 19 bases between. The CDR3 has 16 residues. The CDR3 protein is CASSLKTGRGLHEQFF. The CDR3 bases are TGTGCCAGCAGTTTAAAGACAGGGCGGGGTTTGCATGAGCAGTTCTTC.

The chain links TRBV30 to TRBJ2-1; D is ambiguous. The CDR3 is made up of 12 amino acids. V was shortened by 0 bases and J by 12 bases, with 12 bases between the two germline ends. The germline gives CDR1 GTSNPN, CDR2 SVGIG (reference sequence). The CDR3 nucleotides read TGTGCCTGGAGTGTAGCCCCACCCAGGCAGTTCTTC. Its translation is CAWSVAPPRQFF.

In DNA form, the CDR3 reads TGTGCCAGCAGCCAAGTTGTGAACTTCCAAGAGACCCAGTACTTC. This encodes CASSQVVNFQETQYF. The rearrangement joins TRBV3-1 to TRBJ2-5; no firm D call. V lost 1 base and J lost 1, with 10 bases in between. The CDR3 consists of 15 residues. From germline, CDR1 is LGHDT and CDR2 YNNKEL (reference sequence).

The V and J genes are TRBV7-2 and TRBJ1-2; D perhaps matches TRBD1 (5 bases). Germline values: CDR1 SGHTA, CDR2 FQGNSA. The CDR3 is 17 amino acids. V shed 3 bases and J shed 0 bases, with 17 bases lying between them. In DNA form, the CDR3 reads TGTGCCAGCAGCTTCCCGACAGTCTCCCTAGCTAACTATGGCTACACCTTC. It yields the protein CASSFPTVSLANYGYTF.